These 11 T cell receptor beta chains share one sample of origin, sequenced in a study of cytomegalovirus exposure and HLA in healthy donors (dated by TCRdb to about 2017). Preparation of the library involved the immunoSEQ multiplex PCR assay. For the multiplex PCR, a mixture combining 60 forward primers for TCR Vbeta segments and 13 reverse primers for TCR Jbeta segments was used. TCRdb carries this immuneACCESS record with in-frame sequences only. Its versions omit some clonotypes, under half of them owing to an unresolved V gene in the studies checked, with the rest unexplained. The sample contains about 120,000 clones, under 90% of them found a single time. The top ten hold about 2.4% of the sample. The sequencing input was PBMCs. These receptors all come from a woman in her 40s in good health and CMV-seronegative.

This clone was detected only once. At one of its ends the junction is not consistent with the germline gene, which may arise from a read error. The rearrangement joins TRBV7-9 to TRBJ1-1, with D tentatively TRBD1 (6 bases). CDR1 is SEHNR and CDR2 is FQNEAQ in the germline V gene (reference sequence). The CDR3 consists of 14 residues. The CDR3 loop reads CSSSSDSLNTEAFF. The CDR3 coding sequence is TGTTCCAGCAGCTCGGACAGTTTGAACACTGAAGCTTTCTTT.

The CDR3 loop reads CASSLQTVINEQFF. CDR3 bases: TGTGCCAGCAGCTTACAAACGGTAATCAATGAGCAGTTCTTC. The V call is TRBV7-8, the J call TRBJ2-1; no reliable D call. V was trimmed by 2 bases and J by 6 bases, leaving 11 bases between them. There are 14 residues in the CDR3. Germline values: CDR1 SGHVS, CDR2 FQNEAQ.

On this clone itself: This same CDR3 is encoded by further DNA sequences in the sample. The chain couples TRBV15 to TRBJ1-5; 8 bases agree with TRBD1. Germline V gene sequence: CDR1 LNHNV, CDR2 YYDKDF (reference sequence). This CDR3 has 14 amino acids. V lost 2 bases and J lost 4; bases outside the gene matches: 1. The CDR3 here is CATSRTGGNQPQHF. CDR3 DNA: TGTGCCACCAGCAGAACAGGGGGGAATCAGCCCCAGCATTTT. Looking up the rest from reference TRBV15 and TRBJ1-5 gives the full variable domain: DAMVIQNPRYQVTQFGKPVTLSCSQTLNHNVMYWYQQKSSQAPKLLFHYYDKDFNNEADTPDNFQSRRPNTSFCFLDIRSPGLGDTAMYLCATSRTGGNQPQHFGDGTRLSIL.

The chain is built from TRBV5-1 and TRBJ2-7; weak D call: TRBD1 (6 bases). The length of the CDR3 is 13 residues. Trimming took 2 bases from V and 1 from J, leaving 7 bases between them. Germline CDR1 is SGHRS and CDR2 is YFSETQ. CDR3 residues: CASSFTGSYEQYF. CDR3 nucleotide sequence: TGCGCCAGCAGCTTTACAGGGTCCTACGAGCAGTACTTC. The full variable domain, with the rest looked up from reference TRBV5-1 and TRBJ2-7, is KAGVTQTPRYLIKTRGQQVTLSCSPISGHRSVSWYQQTPGQGLQFLFEYFSETQRNKGNFPGRFSGRQFSNSRSEMNVSTLELGDSALYLCASSFTGSYEQYFGPGTRLTVT.

The rearrangement links TRBV7-9 to TRBJ2-2, with TRBD2 identical over 8 bases. The trim removed 5 bases at V and 1 base at J, leaving 6 bases unmatched. Germline-derived CDR1 and CDR2 are SEHNR and FQNEAQ (reference sequence). CDR3 length: 16 amino acids. In DNA, the CDR3 is TGTGCCAGCAGCCCCGCCCTAGCGGGGAACACCGGGGAGCTGTTTTTT. Amino acids: CASSPALAGNTGELFF. The full variable domain, with the rest looked up from reference TRBV7-9 and TRBJ2-2, is DTGVSQNPRHKITKRGQNVTFRCDPISEHNRLYWYRQTLGQGPEFLTYFQNEAQLEKSRLLSDRFSAERPKGSFSTLEIQRTEQGDSAMYLCASSPALAGNTGELFFGEGSRLTVL.

This clone showed up just once. This chain connects TRBV9 to TRBJ2-2; tentative D call: TRBD1 (6 bases). The CDR3 has 15 residues. Between the trimmed V and J ends, which lost 4 bases and 0 bases, there was a span of 10 bases. CDR1 is SGDLS, CDR2 YYNGEE, per germline. CDR3 nucleotide sequence: TGTGCCAGCAGCTCCCACAGGGCGAACACCGGGGAGCTGTTTTTT. Protein sequence: CASSSHRANTGELFF.

This clone was found a few times. This chain joins TRBV7-6 and TRBJ1-2, with 8 nucleotides matching TRBD1. This CDR3 has 14 amino acids. With 5 bases clipped from V and 7 bases from J, the junction kept 9 bases outside the gene matches. Germline CDR1 reads SGHVS; CDR2 reads FNYEAQ. The CDR3 spells CASSPTGTGGGYTF. The CDR3 region has the DNA TGTGCCAGCAGCCCCACGGGGACAGGTGGTGGCTACACCTTC.

J is TRBJ2-5 and V is TRBV7-2; TRBD2 matches 13 bases. Germline V CDR1 and CDR2: SGHTA, FQGNSA. The V gene end was trimmed by 5 bases and the J gene end by 5 bases; junction bases not matched to a gene: 5. CDR3 length: 15 amino acids. The chain's CDR3 is CASSPGGLAGETQYF. The CDR3 DNA sequence: TGTGCCAGCAGCCCAGGGGGACTAGCGGGGGAGACCCAGTACTTC.

V and J are TRBV6-1 and TRBJ2-3; D is perhaps TRBD1 (5 bases). The germline CDR1 and CDR2 sequences are MNHNS and SASEGT. V was clipped by 4 bases and J by 4 bases, with 6 bases between them. The CDR3 covers 12 residues. The CDR3 coding sequence is TGTGCCAGCAGTGGGGGCGCAGATACGCAGTATTTT. It codes for CASSGGADTQYF.

This chain's CDR3 is CASSLQYEQYF. The CDR3 bases are TGCGCCAGCAGCTTACAATACGAGCAGTACTTC. The rearrangement joins TRBV5-1 to TRBJ2-7; D gene uncertain. Germline lookup yields CDR1 SGHRS and CDR2 YFSETQ. CDR3 length equals 11 residues. V was cut by 2 bases and J by 4 bases, with 4 bases left in between.

A few counts support this clone. The chain is built from TRBV5-1 and TRBJ2-7; 7 bases agree with TRBD1. Germline-derived CDR1 and CDR2 are SGHRS and YFSETQ. The CDR3 is 14 residues long. V dropped 0 bases and J dropped 5; count of bases not matched to a gene: 5. CDR3: CASSLEGAPHEQYF. Written as DNA, the CDR3 is TGCGCCAGCAGCTTGGAGGGGGCCCCTCACGAGCAGTACTTC.